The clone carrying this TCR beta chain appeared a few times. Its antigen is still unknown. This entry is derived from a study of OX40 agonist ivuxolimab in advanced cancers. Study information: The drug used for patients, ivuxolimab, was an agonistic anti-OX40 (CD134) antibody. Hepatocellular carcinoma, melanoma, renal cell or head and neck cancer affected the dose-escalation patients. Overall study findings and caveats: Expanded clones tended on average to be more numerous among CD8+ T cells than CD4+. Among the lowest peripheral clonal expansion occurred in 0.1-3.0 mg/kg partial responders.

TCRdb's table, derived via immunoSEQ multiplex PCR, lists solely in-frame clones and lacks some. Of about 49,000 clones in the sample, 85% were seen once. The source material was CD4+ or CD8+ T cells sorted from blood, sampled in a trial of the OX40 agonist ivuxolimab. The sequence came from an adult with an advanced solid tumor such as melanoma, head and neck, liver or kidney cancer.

CDR3 in amino acids: CASSLTGGRGTGELFF. The DNA of the CDR3 is TGTGCCAGCAGCCTAACAGGGGGCCGCGGCACCGGGGAGCTGTTTTTT. The chain recombines TRBV7-9 with TRBJ2-2; 9 nucleotides match TRBD1. V shed 5 bases, J shed 4 bases, and the junction held 8 bases outside the gene matches. CDR1 is SEHNR and CDR2 is FQNEAQ in the germline V gene (reference sequence). The CDR3 length is 16 residues. Full variable domain (missing parts from reference TRBV7-9 and TRBJ2-2): DTGVSQNPRHKITKRGQNVTFRCDPISEHNRLYWYRQTLGQGPEFLTYFQNEAQLEKSRLLSDRFSAERPKGSFSTLEIQRTEQGDSAMYLCASSLTGGRGTGELFFGEGSRLTVL.